This is a list of T cell receptor beta chains from one sample in a study of T cells in Graves' hyperthyroidism and ophthalmopathy. MiXCR was run by TCRdb on the multiplex PCR reads, yielding one entry per CDR3 protein. The repertoire has a few hundred thousand distinct CDR3 sequences, approximately 44% of them found once; the top ten carry more than 7.5%. The source material was peripheral blood or thyroid tissue (not recorded which). Receptors were obtained from a young woman with Graves' hyperthyroidism. CDR3s include the opening cysteine and the closing phenylalanine or tryptophan. D genes are given only for firm matches. Clone size is stated in some rows and not others, as once, few, many or a class when expanded.

d_call clone_size j_call v_call cdr3_aa cdr3_nt
NA NA TRBJ1-2 TRBV10-3 CAISAGPRGYTF TGTGCCATCAGTGCTGGGCCGAGGGGCTACACCTTC
NA NA TRBJ2-7 TRBV6-1 CASRGLQGLFSTYEQYF TGTGCCAGCAGGGGTTTACAAGGACTATTCTCCACCTACGAGCAGTACTTC
NA NA TRBJ1-5 TRBV7-8 CASSLGTSGRIEHF TGTGCCAGCAGCTTAGGGACTAGCGGGAGGATTGAGCATTTT
TRBD1 NA TRBJ1-1 TRBV7-9 CASSHGQGLNTEASF TGTGCCAGCAGCCATGGACAGGGTCTGAACACTGAAGCTTCCTTT
TRBD1 NA TRBJ1-4 TRBV4-2 CASSQIVRGREKLFF TGTGCCAGCAGCCAAATCGTTAGGGGGCGTGAAAAACTGTTTTTT
TRBD1 NA TRBJ1-2 TRBV5-7 CASSLGQGNGGYTF TGTGCCAGCAGCTTGGGACAGGGGAATGGAGGCTACACCTTC
TRBD1 many TRBJ1-2 TRBV19 CASSMGDRGVRYGYTF TGTGCCAGTAGTATGGGAGACAGGGGTGTTCGATATGGCTACACCTTC
NA NA TRBJ2-2 TRBV19 CASSTYGGPSGELFF TGTGCCAGTAGTACTTATGGAGGGCCAAGTGGGGAGCTGTTTTTT
NA few TRBJ2-5 TRBV7-9 CASSRAQETQYF TGTGCCAGCAGTCGGGCACAAGAGACCCAGTACTTC
TRBD1 NA TRBJ2-2 TRBV4-2 CASSQAGTDILGELFF TGTGCCAGCAGCCAAGCCGGGACAGATATCCTTGGGGAGCTGTTTTTT
NA few TRBJ1-1 TRBV7-2 CASSLVFVEQTEAFF TGTGCCAGCAGCTTAGTTTTCGTGGAACAGACTGAAGCTTTCTTT
NA NA TRBJ1-2 TRBV29-1 CSAGHSDFYGYTF TGCAGCGCAGGACACAGTGATTTCTATGGCTACACCTTC
NA NA TRBJ1-6 TRBV20-1 CSARDRQTGGNYNSPLHF TGCAGTGCTAGAGATAGGCAAACCGGGGGCAACTATAATTCACCCCTCCACTTT
NA NA TRBJ1-4 TRBV5-1 CASRPDGAGELFF TGCGCCAGCAGGCCAGATGGCGCGGGGGAACTGTTTTTT
TRBD1 many TRBJ2-5 TRBV5-1 CASSSTGVGETQYF TGCGCCAGCAGCTCGACAGGGGTAGGAGAGACCCAGTACTTC
NA many TRBJ2-7 TRBV6-6 CASSLAHAYEQYF TGTGCCAGCAGCCTAGCCCATGCCTACGAGCAGTACTTC
NA NA TRBJ2-5 TRBV7-9 CASSSLGRGDQYF TGTGCCAGCAGCTCCCTGGGGCGGGGCGATCAGTACTTC
NA NA TRBJ2-6 TRBV5-1 CASSLAGRANVLTF TGCGCCAGCAGCTTGGCCGGGAGGGCCAACGTCCTGACTTTC
NA NA TRBJ2-7 TRBV20-1 CSARGKRWFSYNEQYF TGCAGTGCTAGGGGTAAAAGGTGGTTCTCCTACAATGAGCAGTACTTC
NA medium-sized TRBJ1-1 TRBV29-1 CSVGGAVLNTEAFF TGCAGCGTTGGGGGGGCAGTACTGAACACTGAAGCTTTCTTT
NA NA TRBJ2-3 TRBV6-1 CASPRDGVDTQYF TGTGCCAGCCCTAGAGACGGGGTGGATACGCAGTATTTT
TRBD1 NA TRBJ2-5 TRBV7-6 CASSRGDRMETQYF TGTGCCAGCAGCAGGGGGGACAGGATGGAGACCCAGTACTTC